This TCR beta chain comes out of a study of blood T cells in healthy people across ages. The V segment lost 2 bases and the J segment 2 bases; nucleotides outside the gene matches: 8. This CDR3 is 16 amino acids long. The germline CDR1 and CDR2 sequences are MNHNY and SVGAGI (reference sequence). For this clonotype: What it binds is unknown.

Overall study results and limits: While age rose, TCR beta diversity per million T cells dropped in a roughly linear way. Naive T cell percentage by flow cytometry tracked strongly with beta diversity.

A second roughly 7 to 12 cycle PCR used barcoded and J-beta primers. TCRdb reprocessed the 5' RACE reads via MiXCR and lists one record per CDR3 protein. This sample has about 1.4 million distinct CDR3 sequences, with 59% found just once. Researchers isolated at least 7 million PBMCs per sample. The material sequenced was blood. J is TRBJ2-7 and V is TRBV6-6; 8 bases line up with TRBD1. This receptor was taken from a man aged 18 to 29 in good health. CDR3 bases: TGTGCCAGCAGTTACGCGGACAGGGTAAGGACCTACGAGCAGTACTTC. Translating gives CASSYADRVRTYEQYF.